This TCR beta chain was recovered during a study of blood T cell repertoires in COVID-19. Study as a whole: The United States, Italy and Spain provided the acute and convalescent COVID-19 samples. Sample material is recorded as cDNA or gDNA derived from T cells, B-cell-depleted T cells, or PBMCs.

A word on this clone: Other DNA sequences in the sample encode the same CDR3.

In the authors' workflow: Reference gene primer amplification yielded estimated nucleated cell counts. TCRdb's table, derived via immunoSEQ multiplex PCR, lists solely in-frame clones and lacks some. Clonal size and the V and J genes are those of that table, whereas D and trimming came from the DNA. The repertoire holds 200,000 to 250,000 clones, with over 60% as singletons. This CDR3 region has 15 residues. CDR1 is MNHEY and CDR2 is SVGAGI in the germline V gene. With 3 bases clipped from V and 0 bases from J, the junction kept 2 bases outside the gene matches. The receptor was isolated from a woman between 70 and 85 years old with acute or convalescent COVID-19. The chain recombines TRBV6-5 with TRBJ2-7; 10 bases fit TRBD1. The source material was peripheral blood. CDR3 sequence: CASSYRDRGSYEQYF. CDR3 nucleotides: TGTGCCAGCAGTTATAGGGACAGGGGCTCCTACGAGCAGTACTTC.